This TCR beta chain is from a study of blood T cell repertoires in COVID-19. The germline V and J ends were trimmed by 0 bases and 4 bases, with 3 bases remaining between them. The CDR3 consists of 13 residues. Germline CDR1 and CDR2: SGHAT and FQNNGV. Original analysis: Reference gene primer amplification yielded estimated nucleated cell counts. Clones were sequenced by immunoSEQ multiplex PCR, and TCRdb holds only the in-frame ones, with some missing. V and J calls plus clone size are reproduced from that table; the DNA served to infer D and trimming. The repertoire includes around 130,000 clones, 87% of them detected once, and about 2% sits in the top ten.

The sample consisted of peripheral blood. The origin of this receptor is a woman aged 45-65 years with acute or convalescent COVID-19. The J gene is TRBJ2-2, the V gene TRBV11-2; D call uncertain. The CDR3 coding sequence is TGTGCCAGCAGCTTAGAAGCCACCGGGGAGCTGTTTTTT. The encoded protein is CASSLEATGELFF.